One sample yielded the 9 T cell receptor beta chains listed below, sequenced in a study of cytomegalovirus exposure and HLA in healthy donors. 13 Jbeta primers and 60 Vbeta primers were used for the PCR. This table comes from immunoSEQ multiplex PCR, and its TCRdb copy is limited to in-frame clones, with some not included. The table lists around 190,000 clones, 81% of them singletons. The sample taken for sequencing was PBMCs. These receptor sequences come from a young man in good health and CMV-seronegative.

The sample holds one count of this clone. This sequence joins TRBV5-5 and TRBJ1-3, with D possibly matching TRBD1 (6 bases). V shed 4 bases and J shed 2 bases, with 16 bases lying between them. The germline V gene encodes CDR1 SGHKS and CDR2 YYEKEE (reference sequence). This CDR3 comprises 16 residues. In DNA, the CDR3 is TGTGCCAGCAGCGGGGGCAGGGATAGGACTGGAAACACCATATATTTT. This translates into CASSGGRDRTGNTIYF.

This sequence joins TRBV28 and TRBJ2-7, with D possibly TRBD1 on 6 matching bases. The CDR3 is made up of 15 amino acids. V lost 3 bases, J lost 2 bases, and 14 bases lay in between. Germline CDR1 and CDR2: MDHEN and SYDVKM. Here the CDR3 reads CASSLYYRETYEQYF. CDR3 nucleotide sequence: TGTGCCAGCAGTTTGTATTACAGGGAAACCTACGAGCAGTACTTC.

The V and J genes are TRBV7-9 and TRBJ2-2; D is undetermined. The V end lost 2 bases, the J end lost 3 bases, and 7 bases lay between the germline ends. Germline-derived CDR1 and CDR2 are SEHNR and FQNEAQ (reference sequence). The CDR3 has 14 amino acids. The CDR3 region has the DNA TGTGCCAGCAGCTTATTTCCAGACACCGGGGAGCTGTTTTTT. The encoded protein is CASSLFPDTGELFF.

The sample holds one count of this clone. The chain recombines TRBV29-1 with TRBJ1-1; TRBD1 matches 7 bases. The length of the CDR3 is 14 residues. The V segment lost 8 bases and the J segment 5 bases; nucleotides outside the gene matches: 14. In germline, CDR1 is SQVTM, CDR2 ANQGSEA. CDR3 sequence reads: CSQQRDRVGTEAFF. The CDR3 region has the DNA TGCAGCCAGCAGCGAGACAGGGTAGGAACTGAAGCTTTCTTT.

Remarks on this clone: An end of the junction differs from the germline gene, which may be a read error. J is TRBJ2-7 and V is TRBV15, with D tentatively TRBD2 (5 bases). The CDR3 loop spans 16 amino acids. The germline V gene encodes CDR1 LNHNV and CDR2 YYDKDF (reference sequence). CDR3 region: CAASRDLPGRGYEQYF. CDR3 sequence (DNA): TGTGCCGCCAGCAGAGATCTGCCGGGGAGAGGCTACGAGCAGTACTTC. Full variable domain (remainder filled in from reference TRBV15 and TRBJ2-7): DAMVIQNPRYQVTQFGKPVTLSCSQTLNHNVMYWYQQKSSQAPKLLFHYYDKDFNNEADTPDNFQSRRPNTSFCFLDIRSPGLGDTAMYLCAASRDLPGRGYEQYFGPGTRLTVT.

V and J are TRBV5-1 and TRBJ1-2; TRBD1 might be the D (5 bases). The CDR3 spans 13 residues. From germline, CDR1 is SGHRS and CDR2 YFSETQ. Trimming took 5 bases from V and 0 from J, leaving 8 bases between them. The CDR3 DNA is TGCGCCAGCAGGCCAGGGACTAACTATGGCTACACCTTC. Translated, it gives CASRPGTNYGYTF.

The V call is TRBV2, the J call TRBJ2-1, with TRBD2 matching over 14 bases. With 3 bases clipped from V and 8 bases from J, the junction kept 15 bases outside the gene matches. From germline, CDR1 is SNHLY and CDR2 FYNNEI. The CDR3 length is 19 residues. The CDR3: CASSDEGLAGEFSRYEQFF. CDR3 in DNA: TGTGCCAGCAGTGATGAGGGACTAGCGGGAGAATTTTCACGTTATGAGCAGTTCTTC.

V and J are TRBV5-4 and TRBJ2-1, with D possibly TRBD1 on 5 matching bases. V was shortened by 0 bases and J by 0 bases, with 10 bases between the two germline ends. Germline CDR1 SGHNT, CDR2 YYREEE (reference sequence). The CDR3 length is 16 residues. The CDR3 DNA follows: TGTGCCAGCAGCTTGGGGGGCCGTAGCTCCTACAATGAGCAGTTCTTC. Its translation is CASSLGGRSSYNEQFF.

The J gene is TRBJ2-1, the V gene TRBV4-3; D might be TRBD1 (5 bases). The germline V gene has CDR1 LGHNA and CDR2 YSLEER. V lost 0 bases and J 8 bases, leaving 14 bases between the germline ends. The CDR3 consists of 15 residues. The CDR3 coding sequence is TGCGCCAGCAGCCAAGACAGGGTTCAAGGGGATGAGCAGTTCTTC. Translated, it gives CASSQDRVQGDEQFF.